This TCR beta chain was sequenced in a study of T cell responses to AZD1222 COVID-19 vaccine. Study-level findings and limits: Among AZD1222 vaccinees, only five or six were seropositive at baseline. Donor demographics were predominantly white British with a female majority; clonal diversity may be underestimated. With two AZD1222 doses given, Spike-specific TCR breadth and depth both rose.

Measured with immunoSEQ multiplex PCR; TCRdb has only the in-frame clones, and not every one. Of about 110,000 clones in the sample, about four fifths were seen once. This clone was detected only once. Its specificity is unknown. The CDR3 is made up of 14 amino acids. The germline V gene has CDR1 MNHEY and CDR2 SVGAGI. V lost 2 bases and J lost 10; bases outside the gene matches: 6. Sequencing was performed on peripheral blood, taken on day 0 of AZD1222 vaccination. This rearrangement joins TRBV6-5 to TRBJ2-2; TRBD1 matches 8 bases. This sequence originates from an adult in good health. CDR3 sequence reads: CASSYVTGDSELFF. CDR3 nucleotide sequence: TGTGCCAGCAGTTACGTGACAGGGGACTCGGAGCTGTTTTTT.